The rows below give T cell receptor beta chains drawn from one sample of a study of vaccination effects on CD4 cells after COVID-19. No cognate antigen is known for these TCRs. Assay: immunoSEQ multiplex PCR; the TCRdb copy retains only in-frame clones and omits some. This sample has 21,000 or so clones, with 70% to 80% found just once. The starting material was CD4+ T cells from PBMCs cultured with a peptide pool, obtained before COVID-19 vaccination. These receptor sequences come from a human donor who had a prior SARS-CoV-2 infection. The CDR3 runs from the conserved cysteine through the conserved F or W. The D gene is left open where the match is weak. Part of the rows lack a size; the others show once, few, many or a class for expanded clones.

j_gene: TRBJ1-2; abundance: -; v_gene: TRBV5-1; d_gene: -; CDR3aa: CASSPRRDYGYGYTF; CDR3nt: TGCGCCAGCAGCCCAAGGAGGGACTACGGCTATGGCTACACCTTC
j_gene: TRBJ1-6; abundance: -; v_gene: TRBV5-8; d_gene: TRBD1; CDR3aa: CASSFQGARNSPLHF; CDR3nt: TGTGCCAGCAGCTTCCAGGGGGCTCGGAATTCACCCCTCCACTTT
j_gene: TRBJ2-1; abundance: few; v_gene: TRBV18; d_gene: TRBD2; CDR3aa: CASSSGTNNEQFF; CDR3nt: TGTGCCAGCTCATCCGGGACTAACAATGAGCAGTTCTTC
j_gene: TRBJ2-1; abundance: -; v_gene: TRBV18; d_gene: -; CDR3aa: CASSFGVTSYNEQFF; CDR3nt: TGTGCCAGCTCATTTGGGGTGACAAGTTACAATGAGCAGTTCTTC
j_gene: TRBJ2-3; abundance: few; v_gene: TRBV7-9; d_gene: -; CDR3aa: CASSLGTTDTQYF; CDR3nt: TGTGCCAGCAGCTTAGGTACCACAGATACGCAGTATTTT
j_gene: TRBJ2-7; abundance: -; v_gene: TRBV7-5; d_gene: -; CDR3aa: CARSARYRSWTTPYEQYF; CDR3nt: TGTGCCAGAAGCGCCCGATATAGGTCGTGGACCACTCCCTACGAGCAGTACTTC
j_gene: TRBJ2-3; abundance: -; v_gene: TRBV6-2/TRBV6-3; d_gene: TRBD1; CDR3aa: CASSNRQGATDTQYF; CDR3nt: TGTGCCAGCAGTAACAGACAGGGGGCGACAGATACGCAGTATTTT
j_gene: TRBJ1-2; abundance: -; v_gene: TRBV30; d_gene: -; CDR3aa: CAWSVGRLNYGYTF; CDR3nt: TGTGCCTGGAGTGTAGGACGGCTTAACTATGGCTACACCTTC
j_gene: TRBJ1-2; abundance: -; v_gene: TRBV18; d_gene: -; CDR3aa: CASSPWQGNYGYTF; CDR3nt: TGTGCCAGCTCACCATGGCAGGGAAACTATGGCTACACCTTC
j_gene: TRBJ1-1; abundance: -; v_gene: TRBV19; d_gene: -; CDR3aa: CASTRLLFVPEAFF; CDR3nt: TGTGCCAGTACGAGGTTACTTTTTGTCCCTGAAGCTTTCTTT
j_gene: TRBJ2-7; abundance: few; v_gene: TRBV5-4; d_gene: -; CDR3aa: CASSLFKGHEQYF; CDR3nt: TGTGCCAGCAGCTTGTTTAAGGGCCACGAGCAGTACTTC
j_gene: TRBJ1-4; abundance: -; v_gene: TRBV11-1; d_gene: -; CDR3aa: CASSKYAGDEKLFF; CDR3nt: TGTGCCAGCAGCAAGTACGCGGGGGATGAAAAACTGTTTTTT
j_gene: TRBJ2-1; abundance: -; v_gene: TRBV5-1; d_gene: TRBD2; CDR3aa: CASSPLGTSGRNNEQFF; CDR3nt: TGCGCCAGCAGCCCACTAGGGACTAGCGGGAGAAACAATGAGCAGTTCTTC
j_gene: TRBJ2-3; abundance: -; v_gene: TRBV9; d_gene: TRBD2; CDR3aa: CASSVTLAGSTDTQYF; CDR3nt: TGTGCCAGCAGCGTAACCCTAGCGGGGAGCACAGATACGCAGTATTTT
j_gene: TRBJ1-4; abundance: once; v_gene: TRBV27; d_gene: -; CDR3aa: CASKSNEKLFF; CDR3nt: TGTGCCAGCAAATCTAATGAAAAACTGTTTTTT
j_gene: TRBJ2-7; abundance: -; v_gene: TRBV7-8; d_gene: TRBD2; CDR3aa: CASSLGAGLLAGADEQYF; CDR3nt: TGTGCCAGCAGCTTAGGGGCGGGGCTCTTAGCGGGAGCGGACGAGCAGTACTTC
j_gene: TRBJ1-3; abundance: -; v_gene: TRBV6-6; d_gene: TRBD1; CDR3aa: CASSYGTGNSGNTIYF; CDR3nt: TGTGCCAGCAGCTATGGGACAGGGAACTCTGGAAACACCATATATTTT
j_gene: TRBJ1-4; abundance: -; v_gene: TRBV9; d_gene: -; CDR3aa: CASSVAGEIDEKLFF; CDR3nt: TGTGCCAGCAGCGTGGCGGGGGAAATCGATGAAAAACTGTTTTTT
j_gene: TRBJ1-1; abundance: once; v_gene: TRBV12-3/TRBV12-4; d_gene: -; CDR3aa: CASSSGLKAFF; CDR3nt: TGTGCCAGCAGCTCAGGGTTAAAAGCTTTCTTT
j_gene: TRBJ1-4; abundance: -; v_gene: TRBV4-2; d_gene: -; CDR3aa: CASSQDFGRGEKLFF; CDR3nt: TGTGCCAGCAGCCAAGATTTCGGGCGAGGTGAAAAACTGTTTTTT
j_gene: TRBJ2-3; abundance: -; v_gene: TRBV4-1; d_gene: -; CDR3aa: CASSQDVNQATQYF; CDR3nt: TGCGCCAGCAGCCAAGATGTAAACCAAGCTACGCAGTATTTT
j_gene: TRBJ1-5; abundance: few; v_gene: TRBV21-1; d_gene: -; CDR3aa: CASSKGDRYSNQPQHF; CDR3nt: TGTGCCAGCAGCAAAGGGGACAGATATAGCAATCAGCCCCAGCATTTT
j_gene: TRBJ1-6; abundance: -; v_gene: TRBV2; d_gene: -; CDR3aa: CASRETGLGSPLHF; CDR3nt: TGTGCCAGCAGGGAAACAGGGTTAGGTTCACCCCTCCACTTT
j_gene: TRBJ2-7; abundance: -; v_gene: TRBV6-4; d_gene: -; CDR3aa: CASNPQESHGEQYF; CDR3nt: TGTGCCAGCAACCCGCAGGAATCTCACGGCGAGCAGTACTTC
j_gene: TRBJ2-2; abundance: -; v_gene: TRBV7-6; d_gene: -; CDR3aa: CASSLIRKGQGGELFF; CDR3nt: TGTGCCAGCAGCCTCATTCGTAAGGGGCAAGGCGGGGAGCTGTTTTTT
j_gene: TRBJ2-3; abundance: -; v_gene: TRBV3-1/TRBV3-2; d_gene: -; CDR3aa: CASSQVLGGRTDTQYF; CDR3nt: TGTGCCAGCAGCCAAGTCCTAGGGGGTCGCACAGATACGCAGTATTTT
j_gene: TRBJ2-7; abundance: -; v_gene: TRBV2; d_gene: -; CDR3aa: CASSGDERSSYEQYF; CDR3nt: TGTGCCAGCAGTGGCGATGAACGGAGCTCCTACGAGCAGTACTTC
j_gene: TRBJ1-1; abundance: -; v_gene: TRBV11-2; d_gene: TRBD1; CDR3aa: CASRRVRGRVNTEAFF; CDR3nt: TGTGCCAGCAGGCGAGTCAGGGGGCGGGTGAACACTGAAGCTTTCTTT
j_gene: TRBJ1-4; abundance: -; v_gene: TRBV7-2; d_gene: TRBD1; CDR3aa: CASSSDRWNEKLFF; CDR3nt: TGTGCCAGCAGCTCGGACAGGTGGAATGAAAAACTGTTTTTT
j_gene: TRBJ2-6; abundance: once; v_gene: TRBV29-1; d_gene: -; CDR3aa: CSVETDVGSGANVLTF; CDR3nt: TGCAGCGTTGAAACGGACGTCGGCTCTGGGGCCAACGTCCTGACTTTC
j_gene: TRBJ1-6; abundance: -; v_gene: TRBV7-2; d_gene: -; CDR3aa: CASSFERGQALHF; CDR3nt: TGTGCCAGCAGCTTCGAAAGAGGTCAGGCCCTCCACTTT
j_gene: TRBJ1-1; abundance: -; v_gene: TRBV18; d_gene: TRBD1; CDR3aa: CASSLGQGAVNTEAFF; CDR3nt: TGTGCCAGCTCACTCGGACAGGGGGCGGTCAACACTGAAGCTTTCTTT
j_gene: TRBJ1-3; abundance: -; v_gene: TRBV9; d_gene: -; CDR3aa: CASSPGVGVRSGNTIYF; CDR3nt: TGTGCCAGCAGCCCGGGGGTGGGGGTGCGATCTGGAAACACCATATATTTT
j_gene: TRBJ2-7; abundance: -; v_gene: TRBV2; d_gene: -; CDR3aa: CASSYSYEQYF; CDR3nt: TGTGCCAGCAGTTACTCCTACGAGCAGTACTTC
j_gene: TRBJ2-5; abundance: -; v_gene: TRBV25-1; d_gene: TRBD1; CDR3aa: CASSGWTGPGETQYF; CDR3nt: TGTGCCAGCAGTGGATGGACAGGGCCGGGGGAGACCCAGTACTTC
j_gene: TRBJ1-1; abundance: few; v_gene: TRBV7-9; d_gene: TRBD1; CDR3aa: CASSTKTGAEAFF; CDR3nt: TGTGCCAGCAGCACAAAGACAGGGGCTGAAGCTTTCTTT
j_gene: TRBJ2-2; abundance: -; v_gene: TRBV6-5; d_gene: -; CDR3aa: CASSRSLNTGELFF; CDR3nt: TGTGCCAGCAGTCGGTCCTTGAACACCGGGGAGCTGTTTTTT
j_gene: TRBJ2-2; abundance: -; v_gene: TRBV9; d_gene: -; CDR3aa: CASSPNRVAAGELFF; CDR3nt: TGTGCCAGCAGCCCCAACAGGGTAGCAGCCGGGGAGCTGTTTTTT
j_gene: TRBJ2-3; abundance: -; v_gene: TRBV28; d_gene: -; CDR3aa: CASSPQDTDTQYF; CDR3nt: TGTGCCAGCAGTCCACAAGACACAGATACGCAGTATTTT
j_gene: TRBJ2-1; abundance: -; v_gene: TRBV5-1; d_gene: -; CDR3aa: CASSLDGSLYNEQFF; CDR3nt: TGCGCCAGCAGCTTGGACGGGAGCCTCTACAATGAGCAGTTCTTC
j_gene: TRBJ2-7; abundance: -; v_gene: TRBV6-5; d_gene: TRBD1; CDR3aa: CASSSRGHNEQYF; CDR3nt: TGTGCCAGCAGCTCTAGGGGGCACAACGAGCAGTACTTC
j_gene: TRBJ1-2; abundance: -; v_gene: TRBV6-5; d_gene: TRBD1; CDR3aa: CASTRQGGGGYTF; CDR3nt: TGTGCCAGCACCAGACAGGGGGGAGGTGGCTACACCTTC
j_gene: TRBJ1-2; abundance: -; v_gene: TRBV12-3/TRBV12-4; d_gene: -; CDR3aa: CASRVGQGNTF; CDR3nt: -
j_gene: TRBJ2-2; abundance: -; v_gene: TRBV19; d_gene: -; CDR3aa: CASSIRLWGWGGELFF; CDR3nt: TGTGCCAGTAGTATTCGGTTGTGGGGCTGGGGCGGGGAGCTGTTTTTT
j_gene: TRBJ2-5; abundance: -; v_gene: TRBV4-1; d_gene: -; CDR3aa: CASRDTQGRETQYF; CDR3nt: TGCGCCAGCAGAGACACCCAGGGGAGGGAGACCCAGTACTTC
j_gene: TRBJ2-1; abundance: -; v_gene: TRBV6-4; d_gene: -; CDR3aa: CASSGGARQFF; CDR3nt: TGTGCCAGCAGTGGGGGGGCACGGCAGTTCTTC
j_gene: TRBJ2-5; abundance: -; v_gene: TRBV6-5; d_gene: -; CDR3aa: CASTSQGGGQETQYF; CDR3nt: TGTGCCAGCACCTCGCAGGGGGGCGGTCAAGAGACCCAGTACTTC
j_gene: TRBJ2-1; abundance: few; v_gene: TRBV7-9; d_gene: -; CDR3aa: CASSQLDNEQFF; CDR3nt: TGTGCCAGCAGCCAACTTGACAATGAGCAGTTCTTC
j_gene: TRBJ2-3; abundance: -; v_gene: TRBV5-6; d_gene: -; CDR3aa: CASSLTHTDTQYF; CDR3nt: TGTGCCAGCAGCTTGACCCACACAGATACGCAGTATTTT
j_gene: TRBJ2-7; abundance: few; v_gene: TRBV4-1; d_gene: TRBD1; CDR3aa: CASSQDPGDSYEQYF; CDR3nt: TGCGCCAGCAGCCAAGACCCTGGGGACAGCTACGAGCAGTACTTC
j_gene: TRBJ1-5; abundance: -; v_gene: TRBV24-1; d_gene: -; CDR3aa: CATSVQGNQPQHF; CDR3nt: TGTGCCACCAGTGTACAGGGCAATCAGCCCCAGCATTTT
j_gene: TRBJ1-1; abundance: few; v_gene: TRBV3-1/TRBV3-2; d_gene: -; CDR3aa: CASSQGGQNTEAFF; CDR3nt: TGTGCCAGCAGCCAAGGCGGCCAAAACACTGAAGCTTTCTTT